A selection of T cell receptor beta chains follows, all from one sample in a study of cytomegalovirus exposure and HLA in healthy donors. The repertoire was sequenced with immunoSEQ multiplex PCR; TCRdb's copy has only in-frame clones and lacks some. The table has roughly 110,000 clones, approximately 76% seen once. The specimen sequenced was PBMCs. These receptors originate from a man between 18 and 35 years old in good health and CMV-seronegative. Each CDR3 is given with its conserved first and last residue. Rows give clone size only sometimes, using once, few, many, or a class for an expanded clone.

clone_size	v_call	j_call	cdr3_aa
-	TRBV28	TRBJ2-7	CASSLLQGATSYEQYF
-	TRBV7-2	TRBJ1-2	CASSQDRASRGYTF
few	TRBV10-3	TRBJ2-3	CAISQGFGTDTQYF
-	TRBV7-9	TRBJ1-1	CSSSLRGGYRVTEAFF
-	TRBV9	TRBJ1-1	CASSVATGLNTEAFF
-	TRBV7-9	TRBJ1-1	CASSLRQGATEAFF
-	TRBV29-1	TRBJ2-1	CSVVRSSNEQFF
-	TRBV19	TRBJ2-7	CASSTTGQGAWYEQYF
-	TRBV6-5	TRBJ2-5	CASTLGTDRETQYF
-	TRBV2	TRBJ2-3	CASTAGSTDTQYF
once	TRBV5-6	TRBJ2-3	CASSQWGVRDTQYF
-	TRBV28	TRBJ1-6	CASSLWGQRNSPLHF
-	TRBV25-1	TRBJ1-4	CASSARGEVEKLFF
few	TRBV5-6	TRBJ1-2	CASSQGLNYGYTF
-	TRBV11-3	TRBJ1-2	CASSLVRSLWGYTF
-	TRBV7-9	TRBJ1-2	CASSLETAGLSYGYTF
-	TRBV9	TRBJ1-2	CASSAPLEGNYGYTF
-	TRBV7-9	TRBJ2-1	CAKSGGDNNEQFF
-	TRBV5-1	TRBJ2-7	CASSPPTDFSYEQYF
-	TRBV5-8	TRBJ2-1	CASSLPLAVNNEQFF
-	TRBV4-2	TRBJ2-3	CASSQEFRGGAGDTQYF
-	TRBV5-5	TRBJ2-1	CASSLFAENEQFF
-	TRBV4-2	TRBJ2-1	CASSQRPSGGTVVNEQFF
few	TRBV5-1	TRBJ2-6	CASSLEAGGKTGANVLTF
-	TRBV19	TRBJ2-2	CASSSRLAGNTGELFF
-	TRBV4-3	TRBJ1-2	CASSQDLNYGYTF